The 12 T cell receptor beta chains reported below all come from one sample, sequenced in a study of glioma-infiltrating T cells after dendritic cell vaccination. Assay used: immunoSEQ multiplex PCR; TCRdb lists only in-frame clones, some missing. Found here are more than 55,000 clones, around 85% of them singletons; the top ten hold roughly 9%. Time point defined: after dendritic cell vaccination, including at tumor progression/relapse. Here the sequenced sample was blood, taken after dendritic cell vaccination. These receptor sequences come from a human donor with glioblastoma.

The chain uses TRBV6-5 and TRBJ2-5, with TRBD1 matching over 8 bases. The trim removed 6 bases at V and 4 bases at J, leaving 4 bases unmatched. This CDR3 is 13 amino acids long. Germline V lookup: CDR1 MNHEY, CDR2 SVGAGI. CDR3 amino acids: CASRGTGGETQYF. Here the CDR3 DNA reads TGTGCCAGCAGAGGCACAGGGGGAGAGACCCAGTACTTC.

In this sample, this clone turned up once. V gene TRBV6-5 combines with J gene TRBJ2-6; perhaps TRBD1 as D (5 bases). Trimming took 7 bases from V and 0 from J, leaving 10 bases between them. This CDR3 comprises 15 residues. Germline values: CDR1 MNHEY, CDR2 SVGAGI. DNA for the CDR3: TGTGCCAGCACTCAGGGCTACTCTGGGGCCAACGTCCTGACTTTC. Its translation: CASTQGYSGANVLTF.

The V and J genes are TRBV7-2 and TRBJ2-3, with TRBD1 identical over 11 bases. Germline loops: CDR1 SGHTA, CDR2 FQGNSA. J lost 1 base, V lost 4 bases, and 1 base had no gene match. The CDR3 contains 15 residues. The DNA for the CDR3 is TGTGCCAGCAGCTCGGGACAGGGGGGCACAGATACGCAGTATTTT. It encodes CASSSGQGGTDTQYF.

This chain joins TRBV30 and TRBJ2-5, with D perhaps matching TRBD2 (5 bases). There are 12 residues in the CDR3. CDR1 is GTSNPN and CDR2 is SVGIG in the germline V gene (reference sequence). V gave up 8 bases and J gave up 5 bases, with 15 bases separating them. The CDR3 reads CAGSRGVETQYF. The CDR3 region has the DNA TGTGCCGGTAGTCGGGGAGTTGAGACCCAGTACTTC.

The chain recombines TRBV19 with TRBJ2-2, with D maybe TRBD1 (6 bases). The germline CDR1 and CDR2 sequences are LNHDA and SQIVND (reference sequence). The germline V and J ends were trimmed by 5 bases and 5 bases, with 9 bases remaining between them. The CDR3 has 13 amino acids. CDR3 protein: CASSLTGTGELFF. The CDR3 nucleotides read TGTGCCAGTAGTTTAACAGGGACCGGGGAGCTGTTTTTT.

To note about this clone: Sequence at one end of the junction differs from germline and may be a read error. The chain employs TRBV7-7 and TRBJ2-1; the D gene is possibly TRBD2 (5 bases). CDR1 is SSHAT, CDR2 FNYEAQ, per germline (reference sequence). The CDR3 runs to 15 residues. CDR3 residues: CASSLGSSSNNEQFF. CDR3 in DNA: TGTGCTAGCAGCTTAGGTAGCTCTAGCAACAATGAGCAGTTCTTC.

This chain connects TRBV30 to TRBJ2-1; 8 bases match TRBD2. J was trimmed by 8 bases and V by 3 bases; bases with no gene match: 9. The CDR3 runs 14 residues. CDR1 GTSNPN and CDR2 SVGIG come from the germline V gene (reference sequence). This CDR3 reads CAWRPPSGPHEQFF. In DNA form, the CDR3 reads TGTGCCTGGAGACCCCCTAGCGGGCCCCATGAGCAGTTCTTC. The whole variable domain, filled in from reference TRBV30 and TRBJ2-1, reads SQTIHQWPATLVQPVGSPLSLECTVEGTSNPNLYWYRQAAGRGLQLLFYSVGIGQISSEVPQNLSASRPQDRQFILSSKKLLLSDSGFYLCAWRPPSGPHEQFFGPGTRLTVL.

The chain recombines TRBV4-2 with TRBJ1-1; a possible D gene is TRBD1 (6 bases). The CDR3 contains 14 residues. V lost 3 bases, J lost 4 bases, and 12 bases lay in between. The germline V gene has CDR1 LGHNA and CDR2 YNFKEQ. The CDR3 DNA reads TGTGCCAGCAGCCAGTACAGGGTGGGCACTGAAGCTTTCTTT. Protein product: CASSQYRVGTEAFF.

This clone was counted between two and nine times. V usage is TRBV6-5 and J usage is TRBJ1-1; 9 positions agree with TRBD1. V lost 6 bases to trimming and J lost 4 bases; unmatched junction nucleotides: 0. The CDR3 covers 12 residues. Germline CDR1 and CDR2: MNHEY and SVGAGI. The CDR3 is CASRTGGTEAFF. CDR3 coding DNA: TGTGCCAGCAGGACAGGGGGCACTGAAGCTTTCTTT.

V is TRBV25-1 and J is TRBJ1-2, with 8 bases aligning to TRBD1. J lost 6 bases, V lost 4 bases, and 10 bases had no gene match. Germline CDR1 MGHDK, CDR2 SYGVNS. The CDR3 has 15 amino acids. As DNA, the CDR3 is TGTGCCAGCAGTGGCTCCTCCGACAGGGGAAATGGCTACACCTTC. Translation: CASSGSSDRGNGYTF.

The chain combines TRBV28 with TRBJ1-2, with TRBD1 as a possible D gene (5 bases). Per the germline V gene, CDR1 is MDHEN and CDR2 is SYDVKM. V was clipped by 7 bases and J by 5 bases, with 11 bases between them. The CDR3 consists of 12 residues. CDR3 coding DNA: TGTGCCAGCACCCCGGAGGGGTATGGCTACACCTTC. Its translation is CASTPEGYGYTF.

The chain carries TRBV7-8 and TRBJ1-1; 7 nucleotides match TRBD1. The trim removed 7 bases at V and 1 base at J, leaving 3 bases unmatched. This CDR3 region has 13 residues. CDR1 is SGHVS, CDR2 FQNEAQ, per germline. The CDR3 coding sequence is TGTGCCAGCACAAGGACAGGGAACACTGAAGCTTTCTTT. Translating gives CASTRTGNTEAFF.